This T cell receptor beta chain was recovered during a study of blood T cell repertoires in COVID-19. V trimming: 4 bases; J trimming: 1 base; junction bases outside the gene matches: 4. Germline V gene lookup returns CDR1 SGHDN and CDR2 FVKESK. CDR3 length: 17 amino acids. The repertoire was sequenced with immunoSEQ multiplex PCR; TCRdb's copy has only in-frame clones and lacks some. Found here are about 370,000 clones, over 75% of them singletons; the top ten hold less than 11%. This clone was picked up one time. This chain connects TRBV14 to TRBJ1-6, with TRBD1 identical over 10 bases. This TCR derives from a woman in her thirties with COVID-19, enrolled during active disease. Sequenced input: peripheral blood. The CDR3 loop reads CASSPGTGDSYNSPLHF. In nucleotides, the CDR3 is TGTGCCAGCAGCCCCGGGACAGGGGATTCCTATAATTCACCCCTCCACTTT.